The rows below give T cell receptor beta chains drawn from one sample of a study of graft-versus-host responses after intestinal transplantation. Generated by immunoSEQ multiplex PCR, the TCRdb table keeps only in-frame clones and is missing some. The sample holds more than 10,000 clones; around 83% are singletons and the top ten take about 35%. The material sequenced was PBMCs, taken about 70 weeks after intestinal transplant. These TCRs come from a human patient who received an intestinal transplant, so some T cells may come from the graft donor. Both conserved end residues are part of each CDR3. A D gene is named only where the DNA matches it firmly. Clone size is given for some rows only: seen once, a few or many times, or a class if the clone is expanded.

d_gene: -
v_gene: TRBV19
j_gene: TRBJ2-1
abundance: -
CDR3aa: CASSRPGVEYNEQFF
CDR3nt: TGTGCCAGTAGTAGGCCCGGGGTGGAATACAATGAGCAGTTCTTC

d_gene: TRBD2
v_gene: TRBV28
j_gene: TRBJ2-7
abundance: -
CDR3aa: CASSQTGIAGGEQYF
CDR3nt: TGTGCCAGCAGTCAAACAGGGATAGCGGGGGGCGAGCAGTACTTC

d_gene: -
v_gene: TRBV10-3
j_gene: TRBJ1-2
abundance: few
CDR3aa: CASSTGTLVFYGYTF
CDR3nt: TGTGCCTCCTCTACCGGGACCTTGGTATTCTATGGCTACACCTTC

d_gene: -
v_gene: TRBV30
j_gene: TRBJ1-4
abundance: -
CDR3aa: CAWKKVMGRREKLFF
CDR3nt: TGTGCCTGGAAAAAAGTTATGGGCCGGAGGGAAAAACTGTTTTTT

d_gene: TRBD2
v_gene: TRBV12-5
j_gene: TRBJ2-3
abundance: -
CDR3aa: CASGRSGGTDTQYF
CDR3nt: TGTGCTAGTGGGAGGAGCGGGGGCACAGATACGCAGTATTTT

d_gene: TRBD2
v_gene: TRBV14
j_gene: TRBJ2-5
abundance: once
CDR3aa: CASSQASSGSQYQETQYF
CDR3nt: TGTGCCAGCAGCCAAGCGTCTAGCGGGAGTCAGTACCAAGAGACCCAGTACTTC

d_gene: -
v_gene: TRBV2
j_gene: TRBJ2-7
abundance: -
CDR3aa: CASRRLDPYEQYF
CDR3nt: TGTGCCAGCAGGCGACTAGATCCCTACGAGCAGTACTTC

d_gene: TRBD1
v_gene: TRBV15
j_gene: TRBJ2-1
abundance: -
CDR3aa: CATSRGTEGNEQFF
CDR3nt: TGTGCCACCAGCAGGGGGACAGAAGGCAATGAGCAGTTCTTC

d_gene: -
v_gene: TRBV5-6
j_gene: TRBJ2-1
abundance: -
CDR3aa: CASSLNGRVDEQFF
CDR3nt: TGTGCCAGCAGCTTAAACGGACGGGTCGATGAGCAGTTCTTC

d_gene: -
v_gene: TRBV11-2
j_gene: TRBJ2-3
abundance: -
CDR3aa: CASSPTPTTDTQYF
CDR3nt: TGTGCCAGCAGCCCGACACCTACCACAGATACGCAGTATTTT

d_gene: TRBD2
v_gene: TRBV6-4
j_gene: TRBJ2-3
abundance: -
CDR3aa: CASSESAGGSTDTQYF
CDR3nt: TGTGCCAGCAGTGAATCCGCGGGAGGTTCCACAGATACGCAGTATTTT

d_gene: -
v_gene: TRBV5-1
j_gene: TRBJ2-7
abundance: -
CDR3aa: CASSLEGYEQYF
CDR3nt: TGCGCCAGCAGCTTGGAGGGCTACGAGCAGTACTTC

d_gene: -
v_gene: TRBV7-3
j_gene: TRBJ2-3
abundance: -
CDR3aa: CASSFGGPSTDTQYF
CDR3nt: TGTGCCAGCAGCTTCGGAGGTCCCAGCACAGATACGCAGTATTTT

d_gene: -
v_gene: TRBV14
j_gene: TRBJ2-3
abundance: -
CDR3aa: CASSQDSRAADTQYF
CDR3nt: TGTGCCAGCAGCCAAGATAGCAGGGCAGCAGATACGCAGTATTTT

d_gene: TRBD1
v_gene: TRBV7-9
j_gene: TRBJ2-2
abundance: -
CDR3aa: CASSPGTGHGELFF
CDR3nt: TGTGCCAGCAGCCCAGGGACAGGGCACGGGGAGCTGTTTTTT